Sequencing of this T cell receptor (beta chain) was carried out in a study of early T cells in non-severe SARS-CoV-2 infection. Study-wide findings and caveats: Comparison of clonotypes with VDJdb favored anti-spike CD8 responses while missing private and CD4 specificities.

This clonotype was found many times. The target antigen is unknown. Individual cDNA molecules were tagged with unique molecular identifiers, the study reported. From the 5' RACE reads, TCRdb called clonotypes with MiXCR, one entry per CDR3 protein. The sample consists of over 50,000 distinct CDR3 sequences, 10% to 15% of them appearing once. Germline V gene sequence: CDR1 DFQATT, CDR2 SNEGSKA (reference sequence). V was clipped by 6 bases and J by 2 bases, with 13 bases between them. This CDR3 is 13 amino acids long. The clonotype originates from an adult who was a healthcare worker with PCR-confirmed SARS-CoV-2 infection or an uninfected control (not recorded which). The gene calls are TRBV20-1 and TRBJ2-5; D is unresolved. Sequencing input: whole blood. The CDR3 sequence: CSANDPFQETQYF. The CDR3 DNA sequence: TGCAGTGCCAATGACCCTTTTCAAGAGACCCAGTACTTC.